This TCR beta chain was found in a study of T cells in Graves' hyperthyroidism and ophthalmopathy. Study-wide results and limits: In the blood, most expanded thyroid clonotypes above 0.001 appeared as well.

RNA transcripts yielded amplified TCR beta CDR3 regions. The primer set for the first-round RT-PCR of the TCR CDR3 was HTBI. One entry per CDR3 protein, called by TCRdb with MiXCR from the multiplex PCR reads. The sample holds around 100,000 distinct CDR3 sequences, about half seen once. This clonotype was counted at least ten times. Its specificity is unknown. The diagnoses drew upon clinical symptoms, serum thyroxine and TRAb, thyroid ultrasound and orbital computed tomography. Extraction of PBMCs used roughly 9.4 ml of fresh peripheral blood. The sequenced sample was blood. The TCR originated in a man aged 35 to 55 with Graves' hyperthyroidism.

In DNA, the CDR3 is TGTGCCAGCAGTTTAGGGGGCCGTCAGCCCCAGCATTTT. Its translation: CASSLGGRQPQHF. The V gene is TRBV12-3 or TRBV12-4, the J gene TRBJ1-5; a possible D gene is TRBD1 (5 bases). The V and J ends lost 1 base and 6 bases respectively, with 7 bases between them. The CDR3 totals 13 residues.